This T cell receptor beta chain derives from a study of cytomegalovirus exposure and HLA in healthy donors (dated by TCRdb to 2016 to 2017). Regarding the research as a whole: An earlier analysis of roughly 500 of the donors reported about 250 Gb of sequence data and some 100 million unique TCR beta sequences from roughly 200 million T cells. Approximately 300 gigabases of sequencing data and around 85 million unique TCR sequences made up an early release that covered approximately 650 HLA-typed donors. Every repertoire in the discovery cohort had been generated on one and the same sequencing platform. The study aimed to test whether cataloging public T cell receptors could reveal signatures of past pathogen exposure. Among around 400 genotyped donors of the cohort, an average of roughly 230,000 unique TCR beta nucleotide sequences was sequenced per donor, of which about 19% were non-productive. Donor age, sex, ethnicity and CMV serostatus were compiled alongside the repertoire data. The T cell repertoires of 666 subjects were profiled by immunosequencing and related to cytomegalovirus serostatus. In a later analysis, previously published TCR beta repertoires from several hundred donors were re-analyzed and high-resolution HLA genotyping was added so that TCR occurrence patterns could be studied. High-throughput TCR immunosequencing, statistical association of individual TCRs with disease status, and machine learning were combined to predict cytomegalovirus infection status. In a later genetic analysis, genome-wide SNP genotypes for about three fifths of the roughly 670 donors were used, and that subset was treated as a discovery cohort. Because of strong linkage in the cohort, five DR-DQ haplotypes were treated as single units for association and clustering. Among the roughly 400 genotyped donors, more than 70% belonged to the genetic ancestry cluster associated with self-reported Caucasian donors. In the later analysis, no new phenotypic data were used to find candidate immune exposures; instead, reliance was placed on TCR beta sequences and their occurrence across donors. An earlier analysis of approximately 500 of the donors applied high-throughput TCR beta sequencing to assess whether each TCR beta V gene segment acted as functional or pseudogenic. Class I and class II HLA loci were covered by the typing at four-digit resolution. Typing coverage varied by locus: roughly 629-640 donors for A, B, C, DRB1 and DQB1; about 520 for DQA1; around 610 for DPA1; 450 to 480 for DPB1. Along with the approximately 700-subject first cohort, a separate validation cohort of over 90 different subjects was used. The investigation overall reported the following: A few of the identified cytomegalovirus-associated TCR beta chains were confirmed in vitro to be specific for cytomegalovirus antigens. Presence/absence analyses assumed roughly uniform sequencing depth across donors, an assumption that may not hold. Correlated functional status among segregating V segments might be attributable to linkage disequilibrium, but an unknown experimental factor could not be ruled out. Most CMV-associated TCR beta chains appeared to be HLA-restricted in a later analysis, and the HLA associations seemed to be driven largely by CMV exposure. Most TCR sequences were observed very rarely across donors, whereas some public TCRs were present in many individuals. A total of roughly 160 TCR beta chains were listed by the study as associated with cytomegalovirus. Specific HLA alleles were associated with more than 15,000 TCR beta sequences at a false discovery rate of 0.05 in a later analysis. The authors suggested that the approach could potentially be extended to other disease states and immunological phenotypes. A later analysis found that HLA-associated TCR beta chains were more clonally expanded and had lower generation probabilities than equally common non-associated chains. V-gene and J-gene trimming of TCR beta chains was associated with a missense DCLRE1C variant in a later genetic analysis, and the association was replicated in an independent cohort. Because HLA typing was unavailable for some donors at each locus, only the typed subset was used in association tests. For the cohort, immune exposure information was limited to CMV serostatus. Because the 87-base-pair reads could not distinguish some IMGT-functional V segments, including TRBV6-2 and TRBV6-3, those segments were excluded. In an earlier analysis of 500 to 650 of the donors, most TCR beta V segments appeared in productive rearrangements about 87% or about 30% of the time, broadly matching IMGT annotations. Only TCR beta chains were sequenced in this cohort, and the absence of alpha or paired-chain data limited detectable features. When HLA alleles, especially DR and DQ, strongly co-occurred, attributing TCR associations to individual alleles was difficult. A cluster of highly shared sequence variants was judged likely to represent a technical artifact of the sequencing pipeline. A further reported finding was that TCR beta sequences accurately predicted the HLA-A and HLA-B alleles for most subjects in the first cohort. In both the original and validation cohorts, the classifier was reported to diagnose cytomegalovirus status with high specificity and sensitivity. About 17 rarely observed V segments, including chromosome 9 orphons, were excluded from the earlier analysis of 550 to 700 of the donors because counts were too low. In a later analysis, several top co-occurrence clusters were reported to appear linked to parvovirus B19, influenza, CMV and Epstein-Barr virus. A later genetic analysis reported fewer N-insertions in productive TCRs among donors in an Asian-associated ancestry cluster than the roughly 620-donor mean. In a later analysis, TCR association rates were found to vary across HLA loci, with the most associated TCRs seen for DRB1 alleles and the fewest for HLA-C alleles.

The germline V gene yields SGHTS for CDR1 and YDEGEE for CDR2. The CDR3 sequence holds 15 residues, the cysteine and phenylalanine included. Solely the CDR3 DNA is kept, with 45 bases framed from the first base. Trimming accounts for 5 bases at V and 5 bases at J, while the number of junction bases matched to no gene is 12. The cohort consisted of 650 to 850 healthy bone marrow donors. All cohort members were sampled while nominally healthy, although unrecorded immune exposures were likely present. The donor tested CMV seropositive, placing the donor among the 289 seropositive members of the cohort. A peripheral blood sample was provided by each donor, and peripheral blood mononuclear cells were used for TCR beta sequencing. The Qiagen DNeasy Blood Extraction Kit was used to extract genomic DNA from the blood cell samples. In its sample, this clone was seen once. This receptor's antigen is unknown. Base qualities are missing; no much larger clone stands one base away.

Preparation of the library involved the immunoSEQ multiplex PCR assay. For the multiplex PCR, a mixture combining 60 forward primers for TCR Vbeta segments and 13 reverse primers for TCR Jbeta segments was used. The CDR3 region of rearranged TCR beta genes was amplified from genomic DNA by a multiplex PCR assay. The Illumina HiSeq System was used to sequence the amplified TCR beta libraries as 87-base-pair reads. The authors' analysis ran thus. A later analysis tallied around 80 million unique TCR beta chains across the roughly 610 repertoires, and approximately 9.9 million of those chains were shared by two or more donors. To remove PCR and sequencing errors, raw reads were error-corrected and collapsed into unique sequences using a nearest-neighbor algorithm that merged closely related sequences. CDR3 sequences were aligned to IMGT reference sequences to assign V, D and J gene segments. For a sequence to be retained, a match of at least six nucleotides to both a V gene segment and a J gene segment was required. A rearrangement was called productive if the CDR3 had no stop codons and remained in frame with V and J, and every other rearrangement was called non-productive. Following IMGT convention, CDR3 was defined as the stretch from the second conserved V-encoded cysteine up to the conserved J-encoded phenylalanine. The earlier analysis of approximately 590 of the donors excluded any sequence lacking an unambiguous match to a single V gene segment. An earlier analysis of under 750 of the donors called V segments functional above 56.7% productive rearrangements and segregating when the between-donor standard deviation exceeded 5%. To diagnose cytomegalovirus status from the catalog of TCR beta chain sequences, a statistical classification framework was built. In a later analysis, V and J genes were assigned by comparing TCR nucleotide sequences against IMGT/GENE-DB human TR gene sequences. The TCRdist pipeline was used in a later analysis to assign CDR3 sequences and most-parsimonious VDJ recombination scenarios. A later analysis defined each TCR beta chain by its CDR3 amino acid sequence plus V-gene family, and excluded reads lacking a unique V-gene family. In a later analysis, 450 to 600 highly shared, low-generation-probability nucleotide sequences were removed to address suspected cross-contamination and a sequencing artifact. A later analysis calculated a clonal expansion index for each public chain from normalized within-repertoire ranks of inferred template counts. Generation probabilities in a later analysis came from a VDJ recombination model fitted to out-of-frame rearrangements, and those results were checked against IGoR. Hypergeometric tests were used in a later analysis to score TCR-TCR, TCR-HLA and TCR-CMV co-occurrence, with a repertoire-size bias correction applied to the TCR pairs. To estimate false discovery rates, a later analysis permuted the HLA or CMV assignments 20 times. A later analysis grouped co-occurring TCRs with DBSCAN, adding TCRdist sequence similarity when clustering within HLA-allele-positive subsets. Co-occurrence clustering excluded repertoires with fewer than 30,000 or more than 120,000 public chains, plus five with anomalous nucleotide sharing. Imported from immuneACCESS, the table was reduced by TCRdb to in-frame sequences with V and J called. These copies leave out some clones; in studies compared against another copy, an unresolved V gene accounts for under half, and the cause of the remainder is not known. V and J calls and clone size come straight from that table; D and trimming were deduced from the DNA. In this sample the table shows 160,000 or so clones, approximately 78% of which occur a single time. In total, the top ten clones hold 7% to 9.5% of the sample.

Sequencing was performed on PBMCs. Recombination joined TRBV5-8 with TRBJ1-1; 7 middle bases align to TRBD1. The clonotype was recovered from a male donor in good health and CMV-seropositive. The CDR3 protein is CASRFLDRSLTEAFF. The bases are TGTGCCAGCAGGTTTCTGGACAGGTCATTGACTGAAGCTTTCTTT.